The 3 T cell receptor beta chains listed next were all sequenced from one sample in a study of sequential checkpoint blockade in melanoma. Using immunoSEQ multiplex PCR, the repertoire was profiled, and TCRdb retains in-frame clones only, with some absent. The data show about 12,000 clones, with approximately 27% seen just once and about 20% held by the top ten. Treatment defined: randomized to nivolumab then ipilimumab (arm A) or the reverse (arm B). The sequencing here drew on tumor tissue (inferred from file names), taken from a patient given nivolumab and ipilimumab in sequence. These receptor sequences come from a human donor with melanoma.

The rearrangement links TRBV29-1 to TRBJ2-5; 12 nucleotides agree with TRBD2. Trimming at V came to 6 bases and at J to 1 base, leaving 9 bases not matched to a gene. From germline, CDR1 is SQVTM and CDR2 ANQGSEA. The CDR3 loop spans 16 amino acids. The CDR3 is CSVHPTSGGTQETQYF. The CDR3 region has the DNA TGCAGCGTCCACCCTACTAGCGGGGGGACCCAAGAGACCCAGTACTTC.

V is TRBV19 and J is TRBJ1-1; D gene ambiguous. V shed 7 bases and J shed 7 bases, with 19 bases lying between them. Germline CDR1 reads LNHDA; CDR2 reads SQIVND (reference sequence). This CDR3 spans 14 amino acids. The CDR3 nucleotides are TGTGCCAGTACCAAATTGAGTCAGCAGTTTGAAGCTTTCTTT. It yields the protein CASTKLSQQFEAFF.

This clone was detected a few times. This chain connects TRBV6-8 to TRBJ2-7; TRBD1 agrees at 9 bases. In germline, CDR1 is MNHGY, CDR2 SAAAGT. The CDR3 is 15 residues long. After removal of 5 bases from V and 2 bases from J, the junction contained 7 bases not matched to a gene. CDR3 sequence (DNA): TGTGCCAGCAGTGACTGGGGACAGGGACCCTACGAGCAGTACGTC. As protein: CASSDWGQGPYEQYV.